Listed here is a single T cell receptor beta chain. Its antigen is still unknown. This record belongs to a study of Ad26.COV2.S vaccination and SARS-CoV-2 variants. On the study more broadly: Recipients of Ad26.COV2.S got it intramuscularly, once or twice 56 days apart.

CDR3 size: 16 residues. Per germline, CDR1 SGHVS and CDR2 FQNEAQ. V was pared by 1 base and J by 1 base, with 8 bases between. Here immunoSEQ multiplex PCR was the method, and the copy in TCRdb shows in-frame clones only, minus some. The sample includes around 320,000 clones, 70% to 90% seen only once; the top ten take 1.9%. Regarding treatment: approximately 18 received Ad26.COV2.S at low or high dose, single or two shots; 5 received placebo; per-sample allocation not given. Sampling was done on day 63 after the first vaccine or placebo injection. Study outcomes and limitations: Recipients of either vaccine or placebo displayed similar breadth of non-spike TCRs.

This receptor was taken from a person aged 18-65 years who received the Ad26.COV2.S COVID-19 vaccine or a placebo. The source was peripheral blood, collected in a trial of Ad26.COV2.S vaccine versus placebo. V usage is TRBV7-8 and J usage is TRBJ1-6; the D is unclear. The CDR3 sequence: CASSLVVRSYNSPLHF. The CDR3 region has the DNA TGTGCCAGCAGCTTAGTTGTCAGGTCCTATAATTCACCCCTCCACTTT.